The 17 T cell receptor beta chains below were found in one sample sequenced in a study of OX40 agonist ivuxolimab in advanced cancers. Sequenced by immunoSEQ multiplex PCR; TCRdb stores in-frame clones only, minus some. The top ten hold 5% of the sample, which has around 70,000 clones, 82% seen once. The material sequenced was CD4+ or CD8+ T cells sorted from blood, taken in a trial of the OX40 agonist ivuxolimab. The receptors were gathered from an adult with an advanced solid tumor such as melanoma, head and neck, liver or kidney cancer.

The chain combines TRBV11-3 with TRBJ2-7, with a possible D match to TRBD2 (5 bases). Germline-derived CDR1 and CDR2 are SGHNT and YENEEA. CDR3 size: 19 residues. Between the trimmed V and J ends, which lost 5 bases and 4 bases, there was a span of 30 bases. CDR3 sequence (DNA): TGTGCCAGCAGCCCCCACCAATCCGGTGCCGGGGATTTAACTTACGAGCAGTACTTC. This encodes CASSPHQSGAGDLTYEQYF.

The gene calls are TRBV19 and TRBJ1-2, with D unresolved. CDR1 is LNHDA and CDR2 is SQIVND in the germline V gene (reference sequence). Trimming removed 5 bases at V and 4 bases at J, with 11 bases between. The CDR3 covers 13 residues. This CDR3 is CASSYLARYGYTF. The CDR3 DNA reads TGTGCCAGTAGTTATCTGGCCCGCTATGGCTACACCTTC.

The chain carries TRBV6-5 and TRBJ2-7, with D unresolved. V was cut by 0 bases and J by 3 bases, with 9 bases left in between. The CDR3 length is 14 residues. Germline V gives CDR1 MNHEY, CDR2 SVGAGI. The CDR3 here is CASSYSRLDYEQYF. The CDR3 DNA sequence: TGTGCCAGCAGTTACTCCAGGTTAGACTACGAGCAGTACTTC.

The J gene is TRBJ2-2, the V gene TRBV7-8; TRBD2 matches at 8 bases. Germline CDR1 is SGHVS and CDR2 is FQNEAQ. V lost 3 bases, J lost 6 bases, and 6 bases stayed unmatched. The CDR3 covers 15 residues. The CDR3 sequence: CASSFTGGPAGELFF. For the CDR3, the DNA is TGTGCCAGCAGCTTCACGGGAGGGCCGGCCGGGGAGCTGTTTTTT.

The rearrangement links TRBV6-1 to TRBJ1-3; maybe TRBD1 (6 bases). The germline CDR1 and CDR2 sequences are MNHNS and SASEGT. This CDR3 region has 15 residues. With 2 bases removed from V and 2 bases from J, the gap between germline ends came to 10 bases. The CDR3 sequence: CASSEWGAAGNTIYF. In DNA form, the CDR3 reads TGTGCCAGCAGTGAATGGGGGGCAGCTGGAAACACCATATATTTT.

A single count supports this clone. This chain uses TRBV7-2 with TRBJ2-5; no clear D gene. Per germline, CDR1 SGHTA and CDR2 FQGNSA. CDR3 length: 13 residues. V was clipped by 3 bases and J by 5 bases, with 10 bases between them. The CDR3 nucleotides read TGTGCCAGCAGCTTCGGGCCTCCGGAGACCCAGTACTTC. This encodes CASSFGPPETQYF.

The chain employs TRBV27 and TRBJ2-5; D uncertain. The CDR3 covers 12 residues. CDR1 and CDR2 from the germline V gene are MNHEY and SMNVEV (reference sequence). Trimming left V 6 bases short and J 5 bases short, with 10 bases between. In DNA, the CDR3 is TGTGCCAGCAGGAGAAAGAGCGAGACCCAGTACTTC. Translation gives CASRRKSETQYF.

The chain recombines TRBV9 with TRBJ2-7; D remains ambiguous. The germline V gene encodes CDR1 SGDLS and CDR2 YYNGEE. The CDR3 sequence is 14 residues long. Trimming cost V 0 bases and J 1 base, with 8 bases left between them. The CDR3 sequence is CASSVDGFSYEQYF. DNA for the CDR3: TGTGCCAGCAGCGTAGATGGCTTTTCCTACGAGCAGTACTTC.

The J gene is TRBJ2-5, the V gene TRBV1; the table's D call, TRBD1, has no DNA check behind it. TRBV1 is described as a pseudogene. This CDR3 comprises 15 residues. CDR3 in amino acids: CTSSQPAGGRETQYF. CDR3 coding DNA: TGCACCAGCAGCCAACCCGCAGGGGGACGAGAGACCCAGTACTTC.

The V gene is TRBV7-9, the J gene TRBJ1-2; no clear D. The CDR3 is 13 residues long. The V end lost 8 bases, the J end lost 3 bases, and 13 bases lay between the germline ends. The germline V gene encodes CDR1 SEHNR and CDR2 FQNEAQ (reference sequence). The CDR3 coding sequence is TGTGCCAGCCCCTTGCCCGGGGACTATGGCTACACCTTC. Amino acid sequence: CASPLPGDYGYTF.

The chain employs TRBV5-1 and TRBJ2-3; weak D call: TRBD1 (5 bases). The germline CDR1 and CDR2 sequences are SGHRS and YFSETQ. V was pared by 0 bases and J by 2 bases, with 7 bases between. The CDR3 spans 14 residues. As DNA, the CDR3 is TGCGCCAGCAGCTTGGGGGGCGACACAGATACGCAGTATTTT. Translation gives CASSLGGDTDTQYF. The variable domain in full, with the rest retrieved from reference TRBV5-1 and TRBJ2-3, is KAGVTQTPRYLIKTRGQQVTLSCSPISGHRSVSWYQQTPGQGLQFLFEYFSETQRNKGNFPGRFSGRQFSNSRSEMNVSTLELGDSALYLCASSLGGDTDTQYFGPGTRLTVL.

CDR3 nucleotide sequence: TGCGCCAGCAGCTTGGCCCCGCGGGGCTCCTACAATGAGCAGTTCTTC. Protein product: CASSLAPRGSYNEQFF. The chain joins TRBV5-1 to TRBJ2-1; possible D gene TRBD2, 6 bases. The CDR3 sequence is 16 residues long. In germline, CDR1 is SGHRS, CDR2 YFSETQ. V shed 0 bases and J shed 0 bases, with 10 bases lying between them.

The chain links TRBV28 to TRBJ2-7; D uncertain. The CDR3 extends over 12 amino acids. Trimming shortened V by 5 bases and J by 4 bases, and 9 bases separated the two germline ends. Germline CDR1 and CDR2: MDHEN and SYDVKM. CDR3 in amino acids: CASSLVLYEQYF. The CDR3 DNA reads TGTGCCAGCAGTCTGGTCCTTTACGAGCAGTACTTC.

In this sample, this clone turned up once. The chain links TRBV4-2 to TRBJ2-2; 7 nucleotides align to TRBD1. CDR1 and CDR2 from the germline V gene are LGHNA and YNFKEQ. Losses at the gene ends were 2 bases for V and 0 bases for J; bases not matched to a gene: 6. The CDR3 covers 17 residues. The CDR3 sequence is CASSQLSGTANTGELFF. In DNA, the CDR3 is TGTGCCAGCAGCCAACTCTCCGGGACAGCGAACACCGGGGAGCTGTTTTTT.

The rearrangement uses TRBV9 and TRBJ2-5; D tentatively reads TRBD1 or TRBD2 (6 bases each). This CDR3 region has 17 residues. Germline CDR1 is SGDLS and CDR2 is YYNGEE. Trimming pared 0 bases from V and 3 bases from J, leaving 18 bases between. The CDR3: CASSVEERAGVKETQYF. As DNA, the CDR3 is TGTGCCAGCAGCGTAGAGGAGCGGGCAGGGGTAAAAGAGACCCAGTACTTC. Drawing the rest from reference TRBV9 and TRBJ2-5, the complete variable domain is DSGVTQTPKHLITATGQRVTLRCSPRSGDLSVYWYQQSLDQGLQFLIQYYNGEERAKGNILERFSAQQFPDLHSELNLSSLELGDSALYFCASSVEERAGVKETQYFGPGTRLLVL.

In DNA, the CDR3 is TGTGCCAGCGCCGGGACGCCACAAGAGACCCAGTACTTC. Amino acid sequence: CASAGTPQETQYF. The gene calls are TRBV5-5 and TRBJ2-5; TRBD1 or TRBD2 may be the D gene (5 bases each). The CDR3 covers 13 residues. Trimming removed 7 bases from V and 2 bases from J, with 12 bases in between. Germline V gene lookup returns CDR1 SGHKS and CDR2 YYEKEE (reference sequence).

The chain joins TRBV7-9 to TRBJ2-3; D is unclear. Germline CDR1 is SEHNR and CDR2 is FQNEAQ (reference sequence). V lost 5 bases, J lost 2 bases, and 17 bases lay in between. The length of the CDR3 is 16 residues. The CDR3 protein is CASSLYPGSPTDTQYF. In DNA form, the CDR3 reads TGTGCCAGCAGCCTCTACCCGGGTTCCCCCACAGATACGCAGTATTTT.